This T cell receptor beta chain was recovered during a study of T cells in localized non-small cell lung cancer. Study-wide points: Since sequencing was restricted to only one region of the tumor, intratumor heterogeneity remains a possibility.

The germline gives CDR1 GTSNPN, CDR2 SVGIG (reference sequence). V was trimmed by 0 bases and J by 4 bases, leaving 6 bases between them. The CDR3 totals 12 residues. Details on this clone: No antigen is known for it.

Assay used: immunoSEQ multiplex PCR; TCRdb lists only in-frame clones, some missing. The profile shows some 50,000 clones, over 70% of them singletons. The sample here was peripheral blood mononuclear cells, taken before any cancer treatment. This TCR came from a man aged 40 to 70 with stage III lung adenocarcinoma. The V gene is TRBV30, the J gene TRBJ1-1; D call uncertain. The CDR3, as DNA: TGTGCCTGGAGTGTATTGGGCACTGAAGCTTTCTTT. Its protein is CAWSVLGTEAFF.